The entry that follows covers one TCR beta chain sequence. This sample is drawn from a study of control samples from healthy donors and cancer patients. Sequencing used immunoSEQ multiplex PCR; TCRdb keeps in-frame clones, though not all of them. Of 100,000 or so clones in the sample, 86% were seen once. The V gene end was trimmed by 5 bases and the J gene end by 4 bases; junction bases not matched to a gene: 8. This CDR3 spans 16 amino acids. CDR1 LNHDA and CDR2 SQIVND come from the germline V gene (reference sequence). The TCR was taken from a woman in her forties or fifties in good health. This sequence joins TRBV19 and TRBJ2-6; 7 bases line up with TRBD1. The specimen was blood. The CDR3 loop is CASSAPQGRGANVLTF. CDR3 coding DNA: TGTGCCAGTAGTGCCCCACAGGGGCGCGGGGCCAACGTCCTGACTTTC.